Listed here are 15 T cell receptor beta chains from one sample, sequenced in a study of CD8 T cells in Susac syndrome. Random hexamers were used to reverse transcribe the RNA input (about 0.5 to 1 ug). TCRdb re-called the immunoSEQ multiplex PCR reads with MiXCR, one entry per CDR3 protein. The sample lists under 550,000 distinct CDR3 sequences; 85% were seen once. The sequencing input was CD8+ T cells from PBMCs. These receptors originate from a human donor with multiple sclerosis.

J is TRBJ1-2 and V is TRBV5-1; D remains unclear. Per the germline V gene, CDR1 is SGHRS and CDR2 is YFSETQ. The ends were cut back, 0 bases at V and 7 bases at J, with 16 bases in the middle. This CDR3 comprises 15 residues. The CDR3 nucleotides are TGCGCCAGCAGCTTGGGGAACTTTGGGGAACCTGGCTACACCTTC. Its translation is CASSLGNFGEPGYTF.

V and J are TRBV2 and TRBJ2-1; D call uncertain. The CDR3 covers 11 residues. Looked up from germline, CDR1 is SNHLY and CDR2 is FYNNEI. The ends were cut back, 8 bases at V and 6 bases at J, with 8 bases in the middle. CDR3 DNA: TGTGCCAGCGACCTGGGCAATGAGCAGTTCTTC. Translation gives CASDLGNEQFF.

This clonotype has a handful of counts. The rearrangement joins TRBV19 to TRBJ1-5; D gene unclear. The CDR3 runs 12 residues. Trimming pared 4 bases from V and 4 bases from J, leaving 5 bases between. Germline V CDR1 and CDR2: LNHDA, SQIVND (reference sequence). The CDR3 DNA is TGTGCCAGTAGTAAAGGTAATCAGCCCCAGCATTTT. Encoded protein: CASSKGNQPQHF. Combining the CDR3 with reference TRBV19 and TRBJ1-5 gives the whole variable domain DGGITQSPKYLFRKEGQNVTLSCEQNLNHDAMYWYRQDPGQGLRLIYYSQIVNDFQKGDIAEGYSVSREKKESFPLTVTSAQKNPTAFYLCASSKGNQPQHFGDGTRLSIL.

The V call is TRBV7-9, the J call TRBJ2-3, with TRBD2 identical over 9 bases. This CDR3 contains 19 residues. V lost 5 bases, J lost 0 bases, and 15 bases stayed unmatched. Germline CDR1 is SEHNR and CDR2 is FQNEAQ (reference sequence). CDR3 protein: CASSGRKREESTSTDTQYF. The CDR3 DNA is TGTGCCAGCAGCGGCCGTAAGCGGGAGGAATCTACTAGCACAGATACGCAGTATTTT.

This rearrangement joins TRBV30 to TRBJ1-1; D gene unclear. V lost 1 base and J 7 bases, leaving 13 bases between the germline ends. This CDR3 has 13 amino acids. CDR1 is GTSNPN and CDR2 is SVGIG in the germline V gene (reference sequence). CDR3 region: CAWSGGGLGEAFF. The CDR3 coding sequence is TGTGCCTGGAGTGGTGGAGGGCTTGGTGAAGCTTTCTTT.

This chain links TRBV28 with TRBJ1-2; tentatively, D is TRBD1 (6 bases). Germline V lookup: CDR1 MDHEN, CDR2 SYDVKM. V shed 3 bases and J shed 4 bases, with 18 bases lying between them. This CDR3 contains 16 residues. CDR3 nucleotide sequence: TGTGCCAGCAGTTTCCCGAAGGGGGGCTGGATCTATGGCTACACCTTC. It is translated as CASSFPKGGWIYGYTF.

This chain connects TRBV3-1 to TRBJ2-3, with D unresolved. This CDR3 is built from 15 residues. Trimming cost V 0 bases and J 4 bases, with 11 bases left between them. Germline V gene data show CDR1 as LGHDT and CDR2 as YNNKEL (reference sequence). In DNA, the CDR3 is TGTGCCAGCAGCCAAGATCTCTGGTCTTCAGATACGCAGTATTTT. Its translation: CASSQDLWSSDTQYF.

V is TRBV2 and J is TRBJ2-1; D not resolved. The V end lost 6 bases, the J end lost 0 bases, and 3 bases lay between the germline ends. This CDR3 has 12 residues. Germline lookup yields CDR1 SNHLY and CDR2 FYNNEI. The CDR3 DNA sequence: TGTGCCAGCAGGAGCTCCTACAATGAGCAGTTCTTC. It translates to CASRSSYNEQFF.

The rearrangement joins TRBV4-1 to TRBJ2-2; D might be TRBD2 (6 bases). The germline V gene has CDR1 MGHRA and CDR2 YSYEKL. The CDR3 loop spans 14 amino acids. V was shortened by 4 bases and J by 4 bases, with 10 bases between the two germline ends. CDR3 in amino acids: CASSRPGATGELFF. The CDR3 DNA reads as TGCGCCAGCAGCCGGCCGGGAGCCACCGGGGAGCTGTTTTTT.

The chain joins TRBV4-1 to TRBJ1-5; a possible D gene is TRBD1 (5 bases). Trimming removed 0 bases from V and 6 bases from J, with 6 bases in between. Germline loops: CDR1 MGHRA, CDR2 YSYEKL. This CDR3 contains 13 residues. This CDR3 reads CASSQERGQPQHF. The CDR3 bases are TGCGCCAGCAGCCAAGAGAGGGGTCAGCCCCAGCATTTT.

The chain has TRBV19 and TRBJ2-7; TRBD1 is a possible D gene (5 bases). V lost 1 base and J 3 bases, leaving 10 bases between the germline ends. The germline V gene encodes CDR1 LNHDA and CDR2 SQIVND (reference sequence). The length of the CDR3 is 14 residues. In nucleotides, the CDR3 is TGTGCCAGTAGTATAGGTCAGGGATTCTACGAGCAGTACTTC. Protein: CASSIGQGFYEQYF.

The rearrangement uses TRBV6-1 and TRBJ1-1; 7 nucleotides line up with TRBD1. This CDR3 comprises 17 residues. V was clipped by 5 bases and J by 6 bases; unmatched bases: 18. Germline lookup yields CDR1 MNHNS and CDR2 SASEGT. The CDR3 reads CASSRGGRTGNRSEAFF. The CDR3, as DNA: TGTGCCAGCAGTAGGGGGGGCAGGACAGGCAACCGATCTGAAGCTTTCTTT.

The chain recombines TRBV4-1 with TRBJ2-7; 12 bases agree with TRBD2. The CDR3 length is 16 residues. Trimming at V came to 1 base and at J to 0 bases, leaving 1 base not matched to a gene. Germline assignment: CDR1 MGHRA and CDR2 YSYEKL. The CDR3 bases are TGCGCCAGCAGCCAAGGGACTAGCGGGAACTCCTACGAGCAGTACTTC. Protein: CASSQGTSGNSYEQYF.

This rearrangement joins TRBV25-1 to TRBJ2-7, with a weak D call TRBD2 (6 bases). Per germline, CDR1 MGHDK and CDR2 SYGVNS. The V and J ends lost 3 bases and 5 bases respectively, with 17 bases between them. The CDR3 runs 15 residues. Written as DNA, the CDR3 is TGTGCCAGCAGTGAGGGGACTCCCCCTTCCCACGAGCAGTACTTC. Protein sequence: CASSEGTPPSHEQYF.

CDR3 in amino acids: CASSYSPGGTDTQYF. The CDR3 region has the DNA TGTGCCAGCAGTTACTCGCCAGGGGGCACAGATACGCAGTATTTT. The chain employs TRBV6-5 and TRBJ2-3; D might be TRBD1 (6 bases). In germline, CDR1 is MNHEY, CDR2 SVGAGI. The V end was cut by 0 bases, the J end by 1 base, with 8 bases between. The CDR3 loop spans 15 amino acids.